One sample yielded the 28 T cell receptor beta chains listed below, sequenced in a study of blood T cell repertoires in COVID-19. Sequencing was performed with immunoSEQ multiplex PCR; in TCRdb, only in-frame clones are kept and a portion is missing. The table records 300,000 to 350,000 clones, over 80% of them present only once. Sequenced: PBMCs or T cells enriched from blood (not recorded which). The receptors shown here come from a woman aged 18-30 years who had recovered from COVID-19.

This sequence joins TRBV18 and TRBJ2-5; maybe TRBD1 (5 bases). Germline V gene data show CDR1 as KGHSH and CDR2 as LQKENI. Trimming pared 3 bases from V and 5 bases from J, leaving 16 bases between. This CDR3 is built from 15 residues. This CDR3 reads CASSPSLGESETQYF. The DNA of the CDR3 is TGTGCCAGCTCACCCTCGCTAGGGGAATCGGAGACCCAGTACTTC.

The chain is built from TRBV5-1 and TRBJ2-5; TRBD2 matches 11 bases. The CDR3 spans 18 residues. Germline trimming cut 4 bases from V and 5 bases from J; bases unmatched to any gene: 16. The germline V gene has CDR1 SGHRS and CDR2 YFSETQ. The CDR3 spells CASSPEAGTSGGRETQYF. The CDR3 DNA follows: TGCGCCAGCAGCCCAGAGGCCGGGACTAGCGGAGGGCGGGAGACCCAGTACTTC.

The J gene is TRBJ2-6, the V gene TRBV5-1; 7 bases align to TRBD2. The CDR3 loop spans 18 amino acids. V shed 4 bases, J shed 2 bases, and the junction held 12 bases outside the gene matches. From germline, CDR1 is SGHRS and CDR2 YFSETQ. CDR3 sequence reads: CASSPRGGNYPGANVLTF. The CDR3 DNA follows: TGCGCCAGCAGCCCAAGGGGAGGGAATTATCCTGGGGCCAACGTCCTGACTTTC. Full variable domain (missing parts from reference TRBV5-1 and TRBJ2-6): KAGVTQTPRYLIKTRGQQVTLSCSPISGHRSVSWYQQTPGQGLQFLFEYFSETQRNKGNFPGRFSGRQFSNSRSEMNVSTLELGDSALYLCASSPRGGNYPGANVLTFGAGSRLTVL.

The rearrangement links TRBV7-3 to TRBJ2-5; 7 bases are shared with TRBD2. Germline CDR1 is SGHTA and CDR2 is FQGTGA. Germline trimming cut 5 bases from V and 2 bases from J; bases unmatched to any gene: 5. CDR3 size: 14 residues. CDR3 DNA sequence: TGTGCCAGCAGCCCTAGCGGAGGGCAAGAGACCCAGTACTTC. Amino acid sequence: CASSPSGGQETQYF.

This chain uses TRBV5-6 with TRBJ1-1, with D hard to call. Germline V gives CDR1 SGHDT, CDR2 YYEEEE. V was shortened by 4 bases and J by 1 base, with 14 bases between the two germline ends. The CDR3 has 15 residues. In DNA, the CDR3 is TGTGCCAGCAGCCCCATCCCACAAACGAACACTGAAGCTTTCTTT. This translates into CASSPIPQTNTEAFF.

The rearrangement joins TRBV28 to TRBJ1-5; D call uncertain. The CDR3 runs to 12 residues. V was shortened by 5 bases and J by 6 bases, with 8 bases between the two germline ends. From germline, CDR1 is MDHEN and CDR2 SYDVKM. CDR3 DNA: TGTGCCAGCAGTCCATCGAGTCAGCCCCAGCATTTT. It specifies CASSPSSQPQHF.

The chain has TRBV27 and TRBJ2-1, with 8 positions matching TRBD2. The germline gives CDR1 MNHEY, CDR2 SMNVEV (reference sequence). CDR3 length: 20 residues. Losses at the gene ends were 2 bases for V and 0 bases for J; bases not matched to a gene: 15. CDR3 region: CASSLEASGWSLGSYNEQFF. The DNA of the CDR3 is TGTGCCAGCAGTTTAGAGGCTAGCGGGTGGAGTTTGGGCTCCTACAATGAGCAGTTCTTC.

CDR3 DNA sequence: TGTGCCAGCAAGACAGAATGGAACACTGAAGCTTTCTTT. This encodes CASKTEWNTEAFF. This rearrangement joins TRBV6-5 to TRBJ1-1, with D maybe TRBD1 (5 bases). The CDR3 extends over 13 amino acids. Germline loops: CDR1 MNHEY, CDR2 SVGAGI. V lost 7 bases, J lost 1 base, and 10 bases lay in between.

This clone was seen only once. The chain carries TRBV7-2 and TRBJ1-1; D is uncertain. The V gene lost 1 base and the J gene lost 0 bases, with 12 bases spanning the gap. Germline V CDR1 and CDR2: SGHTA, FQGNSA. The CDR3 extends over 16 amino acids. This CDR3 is CASSLGARGMNTEAFF. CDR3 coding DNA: TGTGCCAGCAGCTTAGGAGCGCGAGGGATGAACACTGAAGCTTTCTTT.

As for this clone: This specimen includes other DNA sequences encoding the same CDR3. In DNA form, the CDR3 reads TGTGCCAGCAGCCTCGGGACAGGGGGCAATCAGCCCCAGCATTTT. This codes for CASSLGTGGNQPQHF. The V gene is TRBV3-1 (or the pseudogene TRBV3-2), the J gene TRBJ1-5; TRBD1 aligns across 10 bases. The CDR3 consists of 15 residues. Germline CDR1 and CDR2: LGHDT and YNNKEL (reference sequence). V gave up 4 bases and J gave up 2 bases; unmatched junction bases: 2.

The CDR3 is CASSSSGPSYNEQFF. The CDR3 DNA follows: TGTGCCAGCAGTTCTAGCGGACCGTCCTACAATGAGCAGTTCTTC. The chain joins TRBV27 to TRBJ2-1; 7 bases map to TRBD2. With 4 bases clipped from V and 1 base from J, the junction kept 4 bases outside the gene matches. Germline V CDR1 and CDR2: MNHEY, SMNVEV (reference sequence). This CDR3 contains 15 residues.

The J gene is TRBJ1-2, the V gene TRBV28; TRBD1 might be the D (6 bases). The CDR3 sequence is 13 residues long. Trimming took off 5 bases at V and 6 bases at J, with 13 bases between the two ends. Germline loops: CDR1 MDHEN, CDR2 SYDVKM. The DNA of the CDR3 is TGTGCCAGCAGTGTCTCTACAGGGAATGGCTACACCTTC. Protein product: CASSVSTGNGYTF.

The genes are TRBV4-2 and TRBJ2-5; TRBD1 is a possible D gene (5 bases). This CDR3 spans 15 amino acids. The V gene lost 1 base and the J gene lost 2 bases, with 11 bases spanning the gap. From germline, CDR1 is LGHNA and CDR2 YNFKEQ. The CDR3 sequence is CASSQGRQGQETQYF. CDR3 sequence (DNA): TGTGCCAGCAGCCAAGGTCGGCAGGGACAAGAGACCCAGTACTTC.

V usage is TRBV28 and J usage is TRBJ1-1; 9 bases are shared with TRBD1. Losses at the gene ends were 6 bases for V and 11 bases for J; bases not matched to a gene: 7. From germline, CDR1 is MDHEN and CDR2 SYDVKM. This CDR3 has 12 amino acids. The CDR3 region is CASRTGGSDAFF. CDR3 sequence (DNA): TGTGCCAGCAGAACAGGGGGCTCGGATGCTTTCTTT.

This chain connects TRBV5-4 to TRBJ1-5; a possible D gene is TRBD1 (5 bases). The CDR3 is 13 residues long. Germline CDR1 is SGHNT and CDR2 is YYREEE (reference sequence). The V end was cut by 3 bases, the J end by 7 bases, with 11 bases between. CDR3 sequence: CASSSAGEQPQHF. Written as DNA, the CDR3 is TGTGCCAGCAGCTCCGCGGGGGAACAGCCCCAGCATTTT.

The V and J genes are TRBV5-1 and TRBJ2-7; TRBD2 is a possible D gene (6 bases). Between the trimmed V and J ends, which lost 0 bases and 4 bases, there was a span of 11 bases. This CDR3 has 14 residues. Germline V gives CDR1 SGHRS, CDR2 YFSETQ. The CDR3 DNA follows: TGCGCCAGCAGCTTGGTCGCGGGAATATACGAGCAGTACTTC. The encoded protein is CASSLVAGIYEQYF.

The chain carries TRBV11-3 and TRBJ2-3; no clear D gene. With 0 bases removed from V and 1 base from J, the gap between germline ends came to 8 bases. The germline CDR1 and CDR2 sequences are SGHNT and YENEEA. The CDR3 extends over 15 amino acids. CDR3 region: CASSLDHSRTDTQYF. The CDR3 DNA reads TGTGCCAGCAGCTTAGATCACTCTCGCACAGATACGCAGTATTTT.

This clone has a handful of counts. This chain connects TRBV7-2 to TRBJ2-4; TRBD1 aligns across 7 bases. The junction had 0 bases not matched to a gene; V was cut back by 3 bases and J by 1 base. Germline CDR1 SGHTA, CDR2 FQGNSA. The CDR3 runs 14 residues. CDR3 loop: CASSLDRAKNIQYF. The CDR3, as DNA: TGTGCCAGCAGCTTGGACAGGGCCAAAAACATTCAGTACTTC.

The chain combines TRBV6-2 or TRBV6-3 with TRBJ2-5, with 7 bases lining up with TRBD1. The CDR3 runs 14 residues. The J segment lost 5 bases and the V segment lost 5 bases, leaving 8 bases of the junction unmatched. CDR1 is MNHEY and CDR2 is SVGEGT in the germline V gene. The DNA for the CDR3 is TGTGCCAGCAGTCTTGACAGGGTACCTGAGACCCAGTACTTC. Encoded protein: CASSLDRVPETQYF.

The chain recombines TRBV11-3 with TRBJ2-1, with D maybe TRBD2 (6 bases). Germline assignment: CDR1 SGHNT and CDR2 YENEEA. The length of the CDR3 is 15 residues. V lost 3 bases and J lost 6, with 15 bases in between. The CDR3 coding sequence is TGTGCCAGCAGCTTTTCATCCACGGGAGCCAATGAGCAGTTCTTC. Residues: CASSFSSTGANEQFF.

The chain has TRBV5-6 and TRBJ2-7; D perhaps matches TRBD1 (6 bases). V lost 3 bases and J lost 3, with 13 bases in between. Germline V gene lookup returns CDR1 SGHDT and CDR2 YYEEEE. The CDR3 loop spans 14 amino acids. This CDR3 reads CASSYWDTDYEQYF. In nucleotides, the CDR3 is TGTGCCAGCAGCTACTGGGACACCGACTACGAGCAGTACTTC.

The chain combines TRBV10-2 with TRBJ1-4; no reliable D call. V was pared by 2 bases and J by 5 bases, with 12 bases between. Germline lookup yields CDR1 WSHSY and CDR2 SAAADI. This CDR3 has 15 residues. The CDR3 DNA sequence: TGCGCCAGCAGTGAGGGGCGTCACCTAAATGAAAAACTGTTTTTT. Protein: CASSEGRHLNEKLFF.

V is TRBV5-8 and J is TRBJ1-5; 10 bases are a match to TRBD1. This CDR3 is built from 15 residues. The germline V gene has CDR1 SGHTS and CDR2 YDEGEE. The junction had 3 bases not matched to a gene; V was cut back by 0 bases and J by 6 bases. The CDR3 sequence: CASSLGRDRGQPQHF. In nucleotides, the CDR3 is TGTGCCAGCAGCTTGGGCCGGGACAGGGGTCAGCCCCAGCATTTT.

In nucleotides, the CDR3 is TGTGCCAGCAGCGTAGCAGATGGCTCTGGAAACACCATATATTTT. Translation: CASSVADGSGNTIYF. The chain employs TRBV9 and TRBJ1-3; D call uncertain. Germline V gene sequence: CDR1 SGDLS, CDR2 YYNGEE. This CDR3 region has 15 residues. Trimming cost V 0 bases and J 0 bases, with 7 bases left between them.

CDR3: CASSLVGTSSYEQYF. CDR3 bases: TGCGCCAGCAGCTTGGTCGGGACTTCCTCCTACGAGCAGTACTTC. The chain has TRBV5-1 and TRBJ2-7; D is possibly TRBD2 (6 bases). Germline V gives CDR1 SGHRS, CDR2 YFSETQ. CDR3 length: 15 amino acids. The V and J ends lost 0 bases and 0 bases respectively, with 10 bases between them.

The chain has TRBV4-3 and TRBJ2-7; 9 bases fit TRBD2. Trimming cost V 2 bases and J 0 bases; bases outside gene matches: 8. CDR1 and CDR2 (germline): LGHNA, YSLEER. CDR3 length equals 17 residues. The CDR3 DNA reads TGCGCCAGCAGCCAAATATTGACTAGCGGAAGCTCCTACGAGCAGTACTTC. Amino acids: CASSQILTSGSSYEQYF.

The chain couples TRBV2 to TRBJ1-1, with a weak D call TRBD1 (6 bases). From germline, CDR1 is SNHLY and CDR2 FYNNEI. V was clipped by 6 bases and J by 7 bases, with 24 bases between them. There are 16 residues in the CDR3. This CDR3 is CASSPRGDRSALEAFF. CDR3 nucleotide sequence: TGTGCCAGCAGCCCGAGGGGAGACAGGAGTGCCCTTGAAGCTTTCTTT.

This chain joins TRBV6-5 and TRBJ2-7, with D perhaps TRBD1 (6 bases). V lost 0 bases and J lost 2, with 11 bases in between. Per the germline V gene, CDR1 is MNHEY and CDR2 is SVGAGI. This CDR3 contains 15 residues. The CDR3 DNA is TGTGCCAGCAGTTACTCTGCAGGGGCGCCCTACGAGCAGTACTTC. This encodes CASSYSAGAPYEQYF.